The 27 T cell receptor beta chains in this list originate from one sample, sequenced in a study of blood T cells in healthy people across ages. A second PCR, run for roughly 7 to 12 cycles, used a sample-barcoded 5' primer plus a J-beta primer mix. TCRdb processed the 5' RACE reads anew with MiXCR; each CDR3 protein has one entry. The sample lists roughly 800,000 distinct CDR3 sequences; 20% to 25% were seen once. This sample also belongs to another study, concerning T cells of mothers and their children.

Sample: blood. The receptors shown here come from a boy between 10 and 17 years old in good health.

The chain links TRBV9 to TRBJ2-5; TRBD2 aligns across 8 bases. The end of the DNA is better explained by TRBJ2-7, so the J call may be wrong. This CDR3 is built from 14 residues. The germline V gene has CDR1 SGDLS and CDR2 YYNGEE. The CDR3 DNA follows: TGTGCCAGCAGCATTAGCGGGACCACCTACGAGCAGTACTTC. Protein sequence: CASSISGTTYEQYF.

This clonotype was seen many times. One end of the junction is discordant with germline, which a read error may explain. The CDR3 spells CASSSGSSYEQYF. The CDR3 DNA is TGTGCCAGCAGTTCGGGCAGTTCCTACGAGCAGTACTTC. The chain has TRBV5-1 and TRBJ2-7; no firm D call. Germline CDR1 and CDR2: SGHRS and YFSETQ. There are 13 residues in the CDR3.

This chain links TRBV27 with TRBJ2-5; D gene unclear. V shed 3 bases and J shed 5 bases, with 10 bases lying between them. Germline loops: CDR1 MNHEY, CDR2 SMNVEV (reference sequence). The CDR3 consists of 13 residues. This CDR3 is CASSFDMGETQYF. The CDR3 DNA reads TGTGCCAGCAGTTTCGACATGGGGGAGACCCAGTACTTC.

The chain is built from TRBV14 and TRBJ2-1; D call uncertain. V dropped 4 bases and J dropped 12 bases, with 22 bases sitting between them. The CDR3 is 15 amino acids. Per germline, CDR1 SGHDN and CDR2 FVKESK. CDR3 DNA sequence: TGTGCCAGCAGCCCGAATCAGAAACCCGGTCATGGGCAGTTCTTC. It is translated as CASSPNQKPGHGQFF. Looking up the rest from reference TRBV14 and TRBJ2-1 gives the full variable domain: EAGVTQFPSHSVIEKGQTVTLRCDPISGHDNLYWYRRVMGKEIKFLLHFVKESKQDESGMPNNRFLAERTGGTYSTLKVQPAELEDSGVYFCASSPNQKPGHGQFFGPGTRLTVL.

V usage is TRBV28 and J usage is TRBJ2-3; a weak D match, TRBD2 (5 bases). The CDR3 is 17 residues long. The germline V and J ends were trimmed by 4 bases and 5 bases, with 22 bases remaining between them. Germline V gene data show CDR1 as MDHEN and CDR2 as SYDVKM. The CDR3 DNA reads as TGTGCCAGCAGTTCTGTACCAACTTGGGGAGACGGAGATACGCAGTATTTT. It yields the protein CASSSVPTWGDGDTQYF.

The chain carries TRBV5-1 and TRBJ1-3; unclear D gene. V was clipped by 1 base and J by 0 bases, with 11 bases between them. The CDR3 is 16 amino acids. Per the germline V gene, CDR1 is SGHRS and CDR2 is YFSETQ. CDR3 protein: CASSLLDVSSGNTIYF. Written as DNA, the CDR3 is TGCGCCAGCAGCTTGTTGGACGTGAGCTCTGGAAACACCATATATTTT.

The chain couples TRBV7-9 to TRBJ2-5; D remains ambiguous. The V and J ends lost 5 bases and 4 bases respectively, with 20 bases between them. The germline V gene has CDR1 SEHNR and CDR2 FQNEAQ (reference sequence). The CDR3 totals 16 residues. CDR3 sequence (DNA): TGTGCCAGCAGCACCTATCTTAGGGTGTTGGGAGAGACCCAGTACTTC. Its protein is CASSTYLRVLGETQYF.

The CDR3 spells CASSPVAGDSYEQYF. The CDR3 bases are TGTGCCAGCTCACCAGTAGCGGGGGACTCCTACGAGCAGTACTTC. This chain uses TRBV18 with TRBJ2-7, with TRBD2 matching over 9 bases. The CDR3 extends over 15 amino acids. Trimming at V came to 2 bases and at J to 0 bases, leaving 2 bases not matched to a gene. Germline CDR1 KGHSH, CDR2 LQKENI.

This clonotype has a handful of counts. The chain carries TRBV7-9 and TRBJ1-1; D remains ambiguous. Per germline, CDR1 SEHNR and CDR2 FQNEAQ (reference sequence). The CDR3 is 9 amino acids. V was pared by 1 base and J by 11 bases, with 2 bases between. The CDR3 nucleotides read TGTGCCAGCAGCTTAGACGCTTTCTTT. It is translated as CASSLDAFF.

This clonotype turned up a few times. The chain employs TRBV28 and TRBJ2-5; perhaps TRBD2 as D (6 bases). The V end lost 7 bases, the J end lost 2 bases, and 14 bases lay between the germline ends. Germline CDR1 reads MDHEN; CDR2 reads SYDVKM. CDR3 size: 14 residues. This CDR3 is CASTWGLLQETQYF. Written as DNA, the CDR3 is TGTGCCAGCACCTGGGGACTCTTACAAGAGACCCAGTACTTC. Variable domain in full (rest from reference TRBV28 and TRBJ2-5): DVKVTQSSRYLVKRTGEKVFLECVQDMDHENMFWYRQDPGLGLRLIYFSYDVKMKEKGDIPEGYSVSREKKERFSLILESASTNQTSMYLCASTWGLLQETQYFGPGTRLLVL.

This CDR3 is CSARERVQETQYF. The DNA for the CDR3 is TGCAGTGCTAGGGAGCGGGTGCAAGAGACCCAGTACTTC. The chain uses TRBV20-1 and TRBJ2-5, with D maybe TRBD2 (6 bases). This CDR3 comprises 13 residues. Germline V gene data show CDR1 as DFQATT and CDR2 as SNEGSKA (reference sequence). V was clipped by 3 bases and J by 2 bases, with 10 bases between them.

CDR3 residues: CSSDEGSGTRTDTQYF. In DNA, the CDR3 is TGCAGCTCCGACGAGGGATCGGGCACACGCACAGATACGCAGTATTTT. The chain recombines TRBV29-1 with TRBJ2-3, with D possibly matching TRBD2 (5 bases). Trimming pared 8 bases from V and 1 base from J, leaving 22 bases between. The germline V gene encodes CDR1 SQVTM and CDR2 ANQGSEA. The CDR3 totals 16 residues.

This clonotype was seen more than once but under ten times. The chain is built from TRBV3-1 and TRBJ2-1, with 11 bases lining up with TRBD1. In germline, CDR1 is LGHDT, CDR2 YNNKEL (reference sequence). This CDR3 comprises 16 residues. J lost 6 bases, V lost 4 bases, and 8 bases had no gene match. CDR3 nucleotides: TGTGCCAGCAGCCCCTCGATGGGACAGGGGGTCAATGAGCAGTTCTTC. This codes for CASSPSMGQGVNEQFF.

J is TRBJ2-1 and V is TRBV28; D not resolved. Germline assignment: CDR1 MDHEN and CDR2 SYDVKM. V dropped 3 bases and J dropped 0 bases, with 9 bases sitting between them. This CDR3 is built from 15 residues. CDR3 residues: CASSFLASSYNEQFF. CDR3 nucleotides: TGTGCCAGCAGTTTTCTTGCGAGCTCCTACAATGAGCAGTTCTTC.

The V call is TRBV7-3, the J call TRBJ2-5; D is ambiguous. V gave up 4 bases and J gave up 4 bases, with 4 bases separating them. The CDR3 is 11 residues long. From germline, CDR1 is SGHTA and CDR2 FQGTGA. The CDR3 DNA sequence: TGTGCCAGCAGCTGGCTAGAGACCCAGTACTTC. Amino acids: CASSWLETQYF.

The chain recombines TRBV7-9 with TRBJ2-2; a possible D gene is TRBD1 (6 bases). Germline V CDR1 and CDR2: SEHNR, FQNEAQ (reference sequence). The CDR3 covers 16 residues. Trimming left V 5 bases short and J 1 base short, with 14 bases between. The CDR3 region is CASSRTRTENTGELFF. CDR3 nucleotides: TGTGCCAGCAGCCGAACACGGACAGAGAACACCGGGGAGCTGTTTTTT.

V is TRBV2 and J is TRBJ2-5; TRBD2 is a possible D gene (6 bases). The J call may not be correct, given that the DNA end is closer to TRBJ2-7. This CDR3 comprises 15 residues. CDR1 is SNHLY and CDR2 is FYNNEI in the germline V gene. The chain's CDR3 is CASSAGTELPYEQYF. CDR3 nucleotides: TGTGCCAGCAGTGCCGGGACTGAGTTACCCTACGAGCAGTACTTC.

This clonotype appeared a few times. CDR3 DNA sequence: TGTGCCAGCAGTTTTGGCTTGGGGTACGAGCAGTACTTC. This translates into CASSFGLGYEQYF. The J gene is TRBJ2-7, the V gene TRBV12-3 or TRBV12-4; D not certain. Trimming removed 3 bases from V and 4 bases from J, with 10 bases in between. The CDR3 runs to 13 residues.

The chain uses TRBV4-1 and TRBJ2-3; D is ambiguous. The CDR3 spans 13 residues. Trimming took off 1 base at V and 6 bases at J, with 8 bases between the two ends. The V gene's germline CDR1 is MGHRA and CDR2 YSYEKL. CDR3 sequence: CASSQGVEDTQYF. CDR3 in DNA: TGCGCCAGCAGCCAAGGGGTGGAGGATACGCAGTATTTT.

This clonotype showed up just a few times. This chain links TRBV6-6 with TRBJ2-5; D is undetermined. The V end was cut by 1 base, the J end by 5 bases, with 8 bases between. The CDR3 is made up of 13 amino acids. CDR1 is MNHNY, CDR2 SVGAGI, per germline (reference sequence). The CDR3 DNA reads as TGTGCCAGCAGTTACTTGGGGATGGAGACCCAGTACTTC. Its protein is CASSYLGMETQYF.

CDR3 nucleotide sequence: TGTGCCAGCAGCAGGCTTGGATGGCAAGAGACCCAGTACTTC. Its protein product is CASSRLGWQETQYF. The chain combines TRBV9 with TRBJ2-5, with D unclear. Looked up from germline, CDR1 is SGDLS and CDR2 is YYNGEE. V dropped 4 bases and J dropped 2 bases, with 12 bases sitting between them. The CDR3 has 14 amino acids. The whole variable domain, filled in from reference TRBV9 and TRBJ2-5, reads DSGVTQTPKHLITATGQRVTLRCSPRSGDLSVYWYQQSLDQGLQFLIQYYNGEERAKGNILERFSAQQFPDLHSELNLSSLELGDSALYFCASSRLGWQETQYFGPGTRLLVL.

This clonotype was observed a handful of times. This sequence joins TRBV9 and TRBJ2-2; 13 nucleotides match TRBD2. This CDR3 spans 16 amino acids. V was pared by 2 bases and J by 4 bases, with 2 bases of the junction left unmatched. Per germline, CDR1 SGDLS and CDR2 YYNGEE. The CDR3, as DNA: TGTGCCAGCAGCGTGGGGACTAGCGGGACCACCGGGGAGCTGTTTTTT. Translating it yields CASSVGTSGTTGELFF.

The chain couples TRBV29-1 to TRBJ2-3; TRBD1 might be the D (6 bases). Germline V gene data show CDR1 as SQVTM and CDR2 as ANQGSEA. The V gene lost 7 bases and the J gene lost 2 bases, with 16 bases spanning the gap. The CDR3 runs 14 residues. In DNA, the CDR3 is TGCAGCGCCCGCTTAGGGGGATTCACAGATACGCAGTATTTT. As protein: CSARLGGFTDTQYF.

A few counts support this clonotype. The chain carries TRBV15 and TRBJ2-1, with TRBD2 identical over 11 bases. Germline CDR1 LNHNV, CDR2 YYDKDF (reference sequence). The CDR3 is 15 amino acids. V was clipped by 1 base and J by 6 bases; unmatched bases: 2. The CDR3 bases are TGTGCCACCAGCAGAGCACTAGCGGGAGCCAATGAGCAGTTCTTC. Amino acid sequence: CATSRALAGANEQFF.

There are a few counts of this clonotype. V usage is TRBV4-2 and J usage is TRBJ2-1; D remains ambiguous. This CDR3 comprises 18 residues. With 0 bases removed from V and 2 bases from J, the gap between germline ends came to 17 bases. Germline assignment: CDR1 LGHNA and CDR2 YNFKEQ. CDR3 sequence reads: CASSQDKMYTAPYNEQFF. As DNA, the CDR3 is TGTGCCAGCAGCCAAGACAAGATGTACACCGCCCCCTACAATGAGCAGTTCTTC.

V and J are TRBV12-3 or TRBV12-4 and TRBJ2-2, with 10 positions matching TRBD1. J lost 6 bases, V lost 6 bases, and 4 bases had no gene match. The CDR3 loop spans 14 amino acids. This CDR3 is CASRTDRGAGELFF. DNA for the CDR3: TGTGCCAGCAGGACGGACAGGGGGGCCGGGGAGCTGTTTTTT.

This clonotype appeared a few times. The chain has TRBV7-2 and TRBJ2-1; D is undetermined. Judging by the DNA end, TRBJ2-7 fits better; the J call may be wrong. The CDR3 is 14 amino acids. The germline CDR1 and CDR2 sequences are SGHTA and FQGNSA. CDR3 coding DNA: TGTGCCAGCAGCTTAGGGCAGCTCTGGGTAGAGCAGTACTTC. It specifies CASSLGQLWVEQYF.